This T cell receptor beta chain was sequenced during a study of shared clonotypes between healthy human individuals. The data were produced by immunoSEQ multiplex PCR, yet TCRdb's version contains in-frame clones alone and is incomplete. The table records some 79,000 clones, about 63% of them present only once. CD8 memory fractions consisted of CD45RO+ and CCR7-negative CD45RA+ TemRA cells together. Germline loops: CDR1 SEHNR, CDR2 FQNEAQ (reference sequence). After removal of 5 bases from V and 10 bases from J, the junction contained 10 bases not matched to a gene. CDR3 length: 14 residues. The receptor's source is a man between 25 and 39 years old in good health. Sequenced sample: memory CD8+ T cells sorted from blood. Subset noted: CD45RO+ cells pooled with CCR7-negative TemRA cells. The rearrangement links TRBV7-9 to TRBJ2-1; 8 nucleotides agree with TRBD2. The DNA for the CDR3 is TGTGCCAGCAGCCCCAAGACTAGCGCGCCCGAGCAGTTCTTC. Its translation is CASSPKTSAPEQFF.